The 9 T cell receptor beta chains below come from one sample, sequenced in a study of identifying expanded T cells in peripheral blood. Data came from immunoSEQ multiplex PCR; TCRdb stores just in-frame clones and leaves some out. The sample lists tens of thousands of clones, 75% to 90% seen once, with around 3% in the top ten. The specimen sequenced was blood. The receptor source for this set is a person aged 18 to 75 in good health.

This sequence joins TRBV11-2 and TRBJ2-1; perhaps TRBD2 as D (7 bases). This CDR3 has 18 amino acids. Deletions cut 6 bases from V and 5 bases from J, with 26 bases between. The germline CDR1 and CDR2 sequences are SGHAT and FQNNGV. CDR3: CASSFIPLGGGQNNEQFF. The DNA for the CDR3 is TGTGCCAGCAGTTTTATCCCCTTAGGGGGGGGCCAAAACAATGAGCAGTTCTTC.

The genes are TRBV11-3 and TRBJ2-4; D perhaps matches TRBD1 (5 bases). The CDR3 consists of 15 residues. V shed 0 bases and J shed 6 bases, with 12 bases lying between them. Per germline, CDR1 SGHNT and CDR2 YENEEA. CDR3 sequence reads: CASSLDGQGGNIQYF. The CDR3 bases are TGTGCCAGCAGCTTAGATGGCCAGGGTGGAAACATTCAGTACTTC.

This chain links TRBV25-1 with TRBJ2-3; the D gene is possibly TRBD1 (5 bases). The CDR3 totals 16 residues. V was pared by 1 base and J by 1 base, with 12 bases between. Germline V lookup: CDR1 MGHDK, CDR2 SYGVNS. The CDR3 coding sequence is TGTGCCAGCAGTGAATTCTGGGGCTTCCGCACAGATACGCAGTATTTT. Translated, it gives CASSEFWGFRTDTQYF.

The chain has TRBV7-3 and TRBJ2-1; possibly TRBD2 for D (6 bases). Germline loops: CDR1 SGHTA, CDR2 FQGTGA. V gave up 1 base and J gave up 3 bases, with 16 bases separating them. The CDR3 runs to 17 residues. Written as DNA, the CDR3 is TGTGCCAGCAGCTTAAAGATGACGACGGGAGACTACAATGAGCAGTTCTTC. Translation gives CASSLKMTTGDYNEQFF.

The chain links TRBV2 to TRBJ2-2; D is perhaps TRBD2 (6 bases). The CDR3 loop spans 16 amino acids. The germline V gene has CDR1 SNHLY and CDR2 FYNNEI. V shed 3 bases and J shed 7 bases, with 18 bases lying between them. The CDR3 nucleotides are TGTGCCAGCAGTGAGCACGTGATGGGAGGAAGCGGGGAGCTGTTTTTT. Residues: CASSEHVMGGSGELFF.

The chain has TRBV7-9 and TRBJ2-7; D gene unclear. CDR3 length equals 13 residues. The germline gives CDR1 SEHNR, CDR2 FQNEAQ (reference sequence). Trimming cost V 5 bases and J 3 bases, with 11 bases left between them. The CDR3 protein is CASSQRPGYEQYF. In DNA form, the CDR3 reads TGTGCCAGCAGCCAGAGACCGGGCTACGAGCAGTACTTC.

The chain employs TRBV11-3 and TRBJ2-7; no reliable D call. CDR3 length: 13 amino acids. The germline V gene encodes CDR1 SGHNT and CDR2 YENEEA. V was clipped by 2 bases and J by 5 bases, with 10 bases between them. For the CDR3, the DNA is TGTGCCAGCAGCTTATCAGGCGGCGACGAGCAGTACTTC. This sequence encodes CASSLSGGDEQYF.

This rearrangement joins TRBV29-1 to TRBJ2-1; D may be TRBD1 (5 bases). Trimming cost V 5 bases and J 0 bases, with 14 bases left between them. Germline CDR1 and CDR2: SQVTM and ANQGSEA. The CDR3 contains 15 residues. The CDR3 here is CSVQQWQGSYNEQFF. DNA of the CDR3: TGCAGCGTTCAACAGTGGCAGGGCTCCTACAATGAGCAGTTCTTC.

J is TRBJ2-1 and V is TRBV28; 8 positions agree with TRBD2. After removal of 10 bases from V and 10 bases from J, the junction contained 15 bases not matched to a gene. This CDR3 is 14 amino acids long. Looked up from germline, CDR1 is MDHEN and CDR2 is SYDVKM. CDR3 in amino acids: CATSGTSTVWEQFF. The CDR3 bases are TGTGCCACCTCCGGGACTAGTACCGTCTGGGAGCAGTTCTTC.